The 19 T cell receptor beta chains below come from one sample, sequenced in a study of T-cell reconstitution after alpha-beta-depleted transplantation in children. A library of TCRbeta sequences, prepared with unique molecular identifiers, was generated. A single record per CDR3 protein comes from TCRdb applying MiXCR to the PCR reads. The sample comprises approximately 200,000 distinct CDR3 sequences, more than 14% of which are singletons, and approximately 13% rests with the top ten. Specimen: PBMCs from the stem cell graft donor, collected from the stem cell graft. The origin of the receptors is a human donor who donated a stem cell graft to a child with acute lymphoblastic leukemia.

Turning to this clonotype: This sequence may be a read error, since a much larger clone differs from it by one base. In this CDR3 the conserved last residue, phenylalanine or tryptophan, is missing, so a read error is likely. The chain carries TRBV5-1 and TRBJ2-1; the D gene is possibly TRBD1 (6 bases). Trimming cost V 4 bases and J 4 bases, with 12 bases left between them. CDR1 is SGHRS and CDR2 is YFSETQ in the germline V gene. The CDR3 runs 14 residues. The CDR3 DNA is TGCGCCAGCAGCCCCCCGGACAGATACAATGAGCAGTTCTCC. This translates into CASSPPDRYNEQFS.

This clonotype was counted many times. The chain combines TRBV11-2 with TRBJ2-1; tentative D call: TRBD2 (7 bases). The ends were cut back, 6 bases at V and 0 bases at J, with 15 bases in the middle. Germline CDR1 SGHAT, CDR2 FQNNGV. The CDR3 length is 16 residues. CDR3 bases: TGTGCCAGCAGGACTCGGGGGGCAAGCTCCTACAATGAGCAGTTCTTC. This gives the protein CASRTRGASSYNEQFF.

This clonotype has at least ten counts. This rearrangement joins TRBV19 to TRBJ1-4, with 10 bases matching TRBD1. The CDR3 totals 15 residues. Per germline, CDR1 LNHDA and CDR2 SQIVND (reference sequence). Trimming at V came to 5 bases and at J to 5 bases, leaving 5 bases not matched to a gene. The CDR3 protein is CASSARTGGNEKLFF. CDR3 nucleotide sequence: TGTGCCAGTAGTGCCAGGACAGGGGGAAATGAAAAACTGTTTTTT.

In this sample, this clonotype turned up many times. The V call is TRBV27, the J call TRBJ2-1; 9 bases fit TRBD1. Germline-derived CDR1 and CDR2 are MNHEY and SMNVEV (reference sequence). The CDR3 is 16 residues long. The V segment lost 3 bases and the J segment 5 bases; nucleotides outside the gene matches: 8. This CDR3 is CASSFLSGDRDNEQFF. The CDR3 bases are TGTGCCAGCAGTTTCCTATCTGGGGACAGGGACAATGAGCAGTTCTTC.

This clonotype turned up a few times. The chain's CDR3 is CASRDRGWTNEKLFF. Written as DNA, the CDR3 is TGTGCCAGCCGGGACAGGGGGTGGACTAATGAAAAACTGTTTTTT. The rearrangement joins TRBV19 to TRBJ1-4, with TRBD1 identical over 11 bases. V gave up 9 bases and J gave up 2 bases; unmatched junction bases: 5. The V gene's germline CDR1 is LNHDA and CDR2 SQIVND (reference sequence). There are 15 residues in the CDR3.

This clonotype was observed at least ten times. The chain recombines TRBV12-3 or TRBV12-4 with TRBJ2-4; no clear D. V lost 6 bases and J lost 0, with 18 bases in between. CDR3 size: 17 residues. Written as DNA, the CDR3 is TGTGCCAGCAGCCCACTTACTTCCCCTCTAGCCAAAAACATTCAGTACTTC. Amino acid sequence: CASSPLTSPLAKNIQYF.

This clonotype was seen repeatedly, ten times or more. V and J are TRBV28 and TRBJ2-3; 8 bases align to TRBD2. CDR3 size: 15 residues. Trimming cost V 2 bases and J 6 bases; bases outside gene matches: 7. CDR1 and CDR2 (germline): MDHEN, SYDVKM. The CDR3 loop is CASSLASGSEDTQYF. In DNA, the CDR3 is TGTGCCAGCAGTTTAGCCAGCGGGAGTGAGGATACGCAGTATTTT.

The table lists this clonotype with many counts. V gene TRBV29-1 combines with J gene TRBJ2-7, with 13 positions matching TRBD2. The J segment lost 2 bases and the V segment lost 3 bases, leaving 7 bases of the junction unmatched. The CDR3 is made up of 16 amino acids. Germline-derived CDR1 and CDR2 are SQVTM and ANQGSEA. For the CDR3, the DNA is TGCAGCGTTGATGGACTAGCGGGAGTTTCTCCCTACGAGCAGTACTTC. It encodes CSVDGLAGVSPYEQYF.

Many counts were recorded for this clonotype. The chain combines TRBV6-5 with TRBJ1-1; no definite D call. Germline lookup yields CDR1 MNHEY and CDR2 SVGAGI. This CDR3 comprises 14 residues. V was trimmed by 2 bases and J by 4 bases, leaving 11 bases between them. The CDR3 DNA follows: TGTGCCAGCAGTTACGACGCGTTCGGCACTGAAGCTTTCTTT. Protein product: CASSYDAFGTEAFF.

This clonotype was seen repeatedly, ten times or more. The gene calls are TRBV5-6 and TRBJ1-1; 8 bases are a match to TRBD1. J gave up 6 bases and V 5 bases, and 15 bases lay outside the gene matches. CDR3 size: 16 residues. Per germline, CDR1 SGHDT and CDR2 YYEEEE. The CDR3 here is CASRPWTGYSVAEAFF. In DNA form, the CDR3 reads TGTGCCAGCAGACCGTGGACAGGGTATTCGGTCGCTGAAGCTTTCTTT.

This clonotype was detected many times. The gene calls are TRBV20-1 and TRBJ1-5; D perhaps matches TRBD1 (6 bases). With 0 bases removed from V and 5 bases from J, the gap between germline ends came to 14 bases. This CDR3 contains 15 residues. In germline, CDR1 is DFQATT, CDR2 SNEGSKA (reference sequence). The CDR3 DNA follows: TGCAGTGCTAGAGATATGAGGGGGGGCGATCAGCCCCAGCATTTT. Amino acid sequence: CSARDMRGGDQPQHF.

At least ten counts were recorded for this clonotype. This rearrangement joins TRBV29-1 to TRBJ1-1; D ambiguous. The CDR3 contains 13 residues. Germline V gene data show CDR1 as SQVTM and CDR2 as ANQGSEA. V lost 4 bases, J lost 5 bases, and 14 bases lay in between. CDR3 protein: CSVADEHRTEAFF. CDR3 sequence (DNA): TGCAGCGTTGCTGATGAACATAGGACTGAAGCTTTCTTT.

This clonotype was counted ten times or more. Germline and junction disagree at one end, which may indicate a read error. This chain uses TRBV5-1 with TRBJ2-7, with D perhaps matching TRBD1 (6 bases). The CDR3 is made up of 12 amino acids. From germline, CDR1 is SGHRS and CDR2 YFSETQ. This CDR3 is CASSLQGYEQYF. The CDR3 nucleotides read TGTGCCAGCAGCCTACAGGGCTACGAGCAGTACTTC. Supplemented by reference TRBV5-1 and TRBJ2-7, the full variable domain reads KAGVTQTPRYLIKTRGQQVTLSCSPISGHRSVSWYQQTPGQGLQFLFEYFSETQRNKGNFPGRFSGRQFSNSRSEMNVSTLELGDSALYLCASSLQGYEQYFGPGTRLTVT.

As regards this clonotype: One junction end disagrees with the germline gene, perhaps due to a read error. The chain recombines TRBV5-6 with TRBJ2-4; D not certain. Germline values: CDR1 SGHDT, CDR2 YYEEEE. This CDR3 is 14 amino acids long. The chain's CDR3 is CSSSLVQVGNIQYF. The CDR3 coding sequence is TGTTCCAGCAGCTTGGTTCAAGTGGGGAACATTCAGTACTTC.

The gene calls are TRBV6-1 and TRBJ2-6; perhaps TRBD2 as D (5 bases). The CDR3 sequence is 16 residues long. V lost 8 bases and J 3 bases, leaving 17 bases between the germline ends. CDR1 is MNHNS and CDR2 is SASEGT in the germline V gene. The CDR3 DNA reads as TGTGCCAGCTGCGGGTCCTGGCCTCTTGGGGCCAACGTCCTGACTTTC. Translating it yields CASCGSWPLGANVLTF.

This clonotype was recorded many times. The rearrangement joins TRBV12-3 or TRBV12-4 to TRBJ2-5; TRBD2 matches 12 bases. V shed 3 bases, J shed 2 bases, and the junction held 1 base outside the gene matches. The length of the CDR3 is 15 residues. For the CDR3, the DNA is TGTGCCAGCAGTTTGACTAGCGGGAGTCAAGAGACCCAGTACTTC. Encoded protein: CASSLTSGSQETQYF.

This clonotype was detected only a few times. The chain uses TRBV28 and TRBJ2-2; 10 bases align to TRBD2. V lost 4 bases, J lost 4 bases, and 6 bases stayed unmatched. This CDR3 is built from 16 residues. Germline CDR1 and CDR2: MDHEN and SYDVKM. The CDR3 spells CASSSPASGSTGELFF. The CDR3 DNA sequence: TGTGCCAGCAGTTCCCCGGCTAGCGGGAGCACCGGGGAGCTGTTTTTT. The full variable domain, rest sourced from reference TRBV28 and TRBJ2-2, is DVKVTQSSRYLVKRTGEKVFLECVQDMDHENMFWYRQDPGLGLRLIYFSYDVKMKEKGDIPEGYSVSREKKERFSLILESASTNQTSMYLCASSSPASGSTGELFFGEGSRLTVL.

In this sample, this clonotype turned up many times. The CDR3 loop is CSAREGQGSWGYTF. CDR3 nucleotide sequence: TGCAGTGCTAGAGAGGGACAGGGCTCTTGGGGCTACACCTTC. The chain links TRBV20-1 to TRBJ1-2; 9 bases map to TRBD1. The germline CDR1 and CDR2 sequences are DFQATT and SNEGSKA (reference sequence). Germline trimming cut 0 bases from V and 8 bases from J; bases unmatched to any gene: 7. CDR3 size: 14 residues.

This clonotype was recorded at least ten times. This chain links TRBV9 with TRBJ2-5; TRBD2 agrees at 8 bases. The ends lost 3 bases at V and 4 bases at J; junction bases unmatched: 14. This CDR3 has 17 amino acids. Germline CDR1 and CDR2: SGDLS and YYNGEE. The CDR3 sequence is CASSGLSGSIRAETQYF. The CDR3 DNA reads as TGTGCCAGCAGCGGACTAAGCGGGAGTATTCGGGCAGAGACCCAGTACTTC.